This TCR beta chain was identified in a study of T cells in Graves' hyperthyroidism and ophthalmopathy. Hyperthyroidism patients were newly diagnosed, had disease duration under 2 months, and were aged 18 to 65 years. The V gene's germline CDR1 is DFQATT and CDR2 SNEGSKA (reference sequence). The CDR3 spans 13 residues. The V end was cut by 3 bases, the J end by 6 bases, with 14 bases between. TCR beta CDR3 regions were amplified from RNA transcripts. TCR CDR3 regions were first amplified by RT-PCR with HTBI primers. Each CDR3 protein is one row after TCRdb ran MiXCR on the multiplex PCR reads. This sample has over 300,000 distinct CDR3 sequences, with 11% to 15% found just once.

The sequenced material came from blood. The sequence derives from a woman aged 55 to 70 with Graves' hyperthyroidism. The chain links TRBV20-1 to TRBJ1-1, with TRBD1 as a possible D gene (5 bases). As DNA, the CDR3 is TGCAGTGCTAGTCCACGGGGCAATGCTGAAGCTTTCTTT. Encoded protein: CSASPRGNAEAFF.